This T cell receptor (beta chain) originates from a study of cytomegalovirus exposure and HLA in healthy donors. Study-level results: In a later analysis, CMV-associated beta chains were mostly HLA-associated, it appeared.

The CDR3 totals 15 residues. The germline V and J ends were trimmed by 3 bases and 2 bases, with 11 bases remaining between them. Germline V gene lookup returns CDR1 MNHNS and CDR2 SASEGT. Details on this clone: The antigen remains undetermined.

PCR employed 60 Vbeta and 13 Jbeta primers. Using immunoSEQ multiplex PCR, the repertoire was profiled, and TCRdb retains in-frame clones only, with some absent. The sample records 80,000 to 100,000 clones, roughly 76% being singletons. Sequenced: PBMCs. This receptor was identified in a man over 45 in good health and CMV-seronegative. The rearrangement links TRBV6-1 to TRBJ2-1; tentatively, D is TRBD2 (6 bases). The CDR3 loop is CASSDRDLAYNEQFF. The CDR3 bases are TGTGCCAGCAGTGATCGGGACTTAGCCTACAATGAGCAGTTCTTC.